This T cell receptor beta chain was captured in a study of control samples from healthy donors and cancer patients. Method: immunoSEQ multiplex PCR; TCRdb's copy keeps in-frame clones and lacks some. The table includes around 120,000 clones, 88% detected once. Germline V gene sequence: CDR1 MNHEY, CDR2 SVGAGI. The length of the CDR3 is 15 residues. V lost 6 bases to trimming and J lost 4 bases, with 18 bases between them. The chain combines TRBV6-5 with TRBJ2-5; possible D gene TRBD2, 6 bases. The sequenced sample consisted of blood. This clonotype was sampled from a man aged 40-55 years in good health. CDR3 loop: CASRGGGTRRETQYF. CDR3 nucleotides: TGTGCCAGCAGGGGGGGAGGCACTAGGCGAGAGACCCAGTACTTC.